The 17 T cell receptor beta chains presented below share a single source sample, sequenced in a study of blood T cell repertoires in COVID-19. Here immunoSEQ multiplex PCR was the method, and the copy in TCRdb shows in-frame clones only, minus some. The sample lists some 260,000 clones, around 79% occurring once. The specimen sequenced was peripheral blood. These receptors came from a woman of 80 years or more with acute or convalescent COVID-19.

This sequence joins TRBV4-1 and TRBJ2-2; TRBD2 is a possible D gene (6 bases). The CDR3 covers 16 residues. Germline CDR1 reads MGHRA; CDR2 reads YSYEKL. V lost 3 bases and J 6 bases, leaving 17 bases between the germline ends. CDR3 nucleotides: TGCGCCAGCAGCCACCCGGGACGGGGGAAGGCCGGGGAGCTGTTTTTT. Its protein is CASSHPGRGKAGELFF.

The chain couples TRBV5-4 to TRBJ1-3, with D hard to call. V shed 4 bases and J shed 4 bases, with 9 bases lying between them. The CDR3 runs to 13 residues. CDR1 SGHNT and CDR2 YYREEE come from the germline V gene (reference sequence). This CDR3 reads CASSRAGGNTIYF. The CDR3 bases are TGTGCCAGCAGCCGGGCGGGAGGAAACACCATATATTTT.

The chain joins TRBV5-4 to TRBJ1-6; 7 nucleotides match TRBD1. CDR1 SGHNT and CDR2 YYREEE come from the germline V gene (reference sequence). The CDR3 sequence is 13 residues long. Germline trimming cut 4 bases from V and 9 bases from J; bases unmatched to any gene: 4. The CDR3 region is CASSDREVSPLHF. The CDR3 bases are TGTGCCAGCAGCGACAGGGAAGTTTCACCCCTCCACTTT.

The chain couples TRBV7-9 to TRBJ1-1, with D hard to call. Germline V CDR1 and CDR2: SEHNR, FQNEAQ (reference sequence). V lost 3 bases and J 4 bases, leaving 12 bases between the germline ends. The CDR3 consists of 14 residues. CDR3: CASSFTQVGTEAFF. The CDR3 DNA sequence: TGTGCCAGCAGCTTCACCCAGGTTGGCACTGAAGCTTTCTTT.

The CDR3 spells CASSPSTGGPYEQYF. The DNA for the CDR3 is TGTGCCAGCTCACCGTCGACAGGGGGGCCCTACGAGCAGTACTTC. The rearrangement links TRBV18 to TRBJ2-7, with 9 nucleotides matching TRBD1. The CDR3 has 15 residues. The V and J ends lost 3 bases and 2 bases, in that order; junction bases with no gene match: 5. CDR1 and CDR2 (germline): KGHSH, LQKENI.

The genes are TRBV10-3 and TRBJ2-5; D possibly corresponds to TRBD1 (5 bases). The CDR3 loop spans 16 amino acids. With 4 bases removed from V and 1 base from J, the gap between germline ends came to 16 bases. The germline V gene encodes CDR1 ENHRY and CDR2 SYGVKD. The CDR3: CAISVSSLTVQETQYF. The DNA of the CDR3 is TGTGCCATCAGTGTATCCTCCCTGACAGTCCAAGAGACCCAGTACTTC.

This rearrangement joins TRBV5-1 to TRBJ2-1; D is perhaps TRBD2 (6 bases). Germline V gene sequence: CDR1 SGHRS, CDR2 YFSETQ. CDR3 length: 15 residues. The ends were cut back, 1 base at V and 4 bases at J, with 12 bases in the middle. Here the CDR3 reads CASSLSSGQYNEQFF. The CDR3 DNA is TGCGCCAGCAGCTTGTCGAGCGGGCAATACAATGAGCAGTTCTTC.

CDR3 DNA: TGTGCCAGCAGTTCCACGAGCAGGGGGCATTTCCACGCTTTCTTT. Its protein product is CASSSTSRGHFHAFF. The rearrangement uses TRBV6-2 or TRBV6-3 and TRBJ1-1, with 8 nucleotides matching TRBD1. CDR1 is MNHEY, CDR2 SVGEGT, per germline. The CDR3 is 15 residues long. Trimming removed 4 bases from V and 11 bases from J; junction bases left unmatched: 15.

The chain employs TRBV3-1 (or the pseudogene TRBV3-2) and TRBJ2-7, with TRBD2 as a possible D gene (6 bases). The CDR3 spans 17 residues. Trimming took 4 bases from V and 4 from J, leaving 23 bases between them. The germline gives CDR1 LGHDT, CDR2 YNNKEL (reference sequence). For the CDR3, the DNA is TGTGCCAGCAGCCCCGTAGGAGGGGTAAGCCGAGTTTACGAGCAGTACTTC. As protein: CASSPVGGVSRVYEQYF.

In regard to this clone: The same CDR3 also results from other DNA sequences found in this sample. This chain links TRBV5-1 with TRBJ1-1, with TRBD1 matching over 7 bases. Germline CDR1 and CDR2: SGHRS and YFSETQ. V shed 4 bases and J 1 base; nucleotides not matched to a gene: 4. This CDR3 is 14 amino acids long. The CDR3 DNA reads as TGCGCCAGCAGCACGCAGGGGGGGAACACTGAAGCTTTCTTT. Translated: CASSTQGGNTEAFF.

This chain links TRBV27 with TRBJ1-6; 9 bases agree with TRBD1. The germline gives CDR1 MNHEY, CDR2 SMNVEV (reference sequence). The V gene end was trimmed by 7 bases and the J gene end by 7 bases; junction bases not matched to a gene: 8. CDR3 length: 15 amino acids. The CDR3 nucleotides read TGTGCCAGCACGCGACAGGGGGTGCGGAATTCACCCCTCCACTTT. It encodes CASTRQGVRNSPLHF.

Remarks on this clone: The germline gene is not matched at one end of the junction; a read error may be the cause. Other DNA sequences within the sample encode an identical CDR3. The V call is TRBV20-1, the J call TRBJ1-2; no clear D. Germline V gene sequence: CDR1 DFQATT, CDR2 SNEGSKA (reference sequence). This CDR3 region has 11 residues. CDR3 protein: CSASGSGGYTF. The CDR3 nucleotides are TGCAGTGCTAGTGGGTCGGGTGGCTACACCTTT.

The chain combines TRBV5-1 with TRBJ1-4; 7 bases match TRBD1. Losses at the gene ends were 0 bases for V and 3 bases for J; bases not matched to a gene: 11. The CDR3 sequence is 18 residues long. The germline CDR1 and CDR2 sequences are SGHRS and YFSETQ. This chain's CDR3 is CASSLGDRAAGSNEKLFF. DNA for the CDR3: TGCGCCAGCAGCTTGGGTGACAGGGCCGCGGGGTCTAATGAAAAACTGTTTTTT.

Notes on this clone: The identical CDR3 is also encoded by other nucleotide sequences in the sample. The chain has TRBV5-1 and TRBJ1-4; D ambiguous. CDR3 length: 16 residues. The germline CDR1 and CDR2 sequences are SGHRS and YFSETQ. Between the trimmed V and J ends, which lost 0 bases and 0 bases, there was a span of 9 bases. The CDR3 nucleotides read TGCGCCAGCAGCTTGGGACAACCCTCAACTAATGAAAAACTGTTTTTT. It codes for CASSLGQPSTNEKLFF.

The CDR3 spells CASSGHRGDEQYF. The CDR3 nucleotides read TGTGCCAGCAGTGGTCATCGGGGAGACGAGCAGTACTTC. The chain combines TRBV25-1 with TRBJ2-7; maybe TRBD2 (5 bases). Trimming cost V 4 bases and J 5 bases, with 12 bases left between them. CDR3 length equals 13 residues. Germline-derived CDR1 and CDR2 are MGHDK and SYGVNS.

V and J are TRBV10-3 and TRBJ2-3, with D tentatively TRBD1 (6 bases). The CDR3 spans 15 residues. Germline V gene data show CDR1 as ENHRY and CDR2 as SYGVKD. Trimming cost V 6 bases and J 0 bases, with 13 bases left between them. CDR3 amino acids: CAISPGQTSTDTQYF. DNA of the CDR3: TGTGCCATCAGCCCTGGACAGACAAGCACAGATACGCAGTATTTT.

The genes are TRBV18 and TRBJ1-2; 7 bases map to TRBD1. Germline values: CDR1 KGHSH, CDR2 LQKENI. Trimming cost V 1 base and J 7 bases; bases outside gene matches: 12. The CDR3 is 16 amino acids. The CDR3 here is CASSPQKAGQDSGYTF. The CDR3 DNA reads TGTGCCAGCTCACCACAGAAAGCAGGACAGGACAGTGGCTACACCTTC.